This TCR beta chain was found in a study of CD4 T cells in relation to SARS-CoV-2 and coronaviruses. Whole-study context: Negative control cultures got HIV-1 Nef peptides or no peptide. Shared crossreactive spike epitopes were mapped to their HLA restriction.

Data came from immunoSEQ multiplex PCR; TCRdb stores just in-frame clones and leaves some out. This table has about 15,000 clones, roughly four fifths appearing once. Points on this clone: The target antigen is unknown.

CD4+ T cells from unexposed donors were obtained before the COVID-19 pandemic (2011-2018). After approximately 10 days of culture, CD4+ T cells were isolated. Unexposed-donor CD4+ T cells were probed with SARS-CoV-2 S/N and four cold-coronavirus spikes, cells permitting. CDR1 is SGHRS, CDR2 YFSETQ, per germline. This CDR3 comprises 15 residues. V was cut by 2 bases and J by 2 bases, with 14 bases left in between. The J gene is TRBJ2-7, the V gene TRBV5-1, with D perhaps matching TRBD1 (5 bases). The sequence was obtained from a human donor in good health. The sequencing input was CD4+ T cells from PBMCs, cultured in vitro. The CDR3 DNA reads as TGCGCCAGCAGCTTTGCTTGGCAGGGAACCTACGAGCAGTACTTC. Its protein is CASSFAWQGTYEQYF.